Described below is a single T cell receptor (beta chain) sequence and its context. Its antigen is undetermined. The CDR3 has 15 amino acids. Germline CDR1 MNHNS, CDR2 SASEGT. V lost 2 bases to trimming and J lost 0 bases, with 8 bases between them. These data belong to a study of Ad26.COV2.S vaccination and SARS-CoV-2 variants. Study-level information: Donor got 5x10^10 or 1x10^11 viral particles of Ad26.COV2.S. Study-wide findings and caveats: Those who received vaccine or placebo ended up with similar non-spike TCR breadth. Vaccine recipients posted higher spike-specific TCR breadth than their placebo counterparts.

The treatment: some 20 received Ad26.COV2.S at low or high dose, single or two shots; about 5 received placebo; per-sample allocation not given. After the first vaccine or placebo injection, samples were drawn on day 63. The protocol was immunoSEQ multiplex PCR, while the TCRdb copy is restricted to in-frame clones and leaves out a portion. The table shows approximately 280,000 clones, with about 89% occurring only once. This clonotype was sampled from a person between 18 and 65 years old who received the Ad26.COV2.S COVID-19 vaccine or a placebo. This rearrangement joins TRBV6-1 to TRBJ1-5; D is unresolved. The starting material was peripheral blood, obtained in a trial of Ad26.COV2.S vaccine versus placebo. CDR3 DNA: TGTGCCAGCAGTGAATACACGATTAGCAATCAGCCCCAGCATTTT. This sequence encodes CASSEYTISNQPQHF.